This is a list of T cell receptor beta chains from one sample in a study of CD8+ T cells in alopecia areata. Sequencing used immunoSEQ multiplex PCR; TCRdb keeps in-frame clones, though not all of them. The sample records 90,000 to 120,000 clones, approximately 60% being singletons. Sequencing used CD8+ T cells sorted from blood. These receptor sequences come from a human donor in good health. Both conserved end residues are part of each CDR3. D genes are given only for firm matches. Clone size appears in some rows only: once, few, many, or a class for an expanded clone.

J	V	size	D	CDR3	DNA
TRBJ2-3	TRBV5-4	many	TRBD2	CASSAGGASGEPFTDTQYF	TGTGCCAGCAGCGCCGGGGGCGCTAGCGGGGAACCTTTTACGGATACGCAGTATTTT
TRBJ2-5	TRBV14	.	.	CASSQEETGVQETQYF	TGTGCCAGCAGCCAAGAGGAGACGGGGGTACAAGAGACCCAGTACTTC
TRBJ2-5	TRBV7-7	.	.	CARGGADPYF	TGTGCTAGGGGCGGGGCGGATCCGTACTTC
TRBJ2-5	TRBV6-5	many	TRBD2	CASSYSGTRWQTQYF	TGTGCCAGCAGTTACTCGGGGACTAGATGGCAGACCCAGTACTTC
TRBJ1-6	TRBV29-1	few	TRBD1	CSSGTENNSPLHF	TGCAGCTCTGGGACAGAGAATAATTCACCCCTCCACTTT
TRBJ2-3	TRBV11-2	.	TRBD2	CASSPPLAGALGTQYF	TGTGCCAGCAGCCCCCCGCTAGCGGGGGCCCTCGGTACGCAGTATTTC
TRBJ2-3	TRBV13	.	TRBD1	CASSWGQSDTQYF	TGTGCCAGCAGCTGGGGACAGTCAGATACGCAGTATTTT
TRBJ2-2	TRBV29-1	few	.	CSSMGYTGELFF	TGCAGCTCCATGGGGTACACCGGGGAGCTGTTTTTT
TRBJ1-4	TRBV30	.	.	CAWSGGTEKLFF	TGTGCCTGGAGTGGCGGGACCGAAAAACTGTTTTTT
TRBJ2-1	TRBV4-3	.	.	CASSPTPGGGADEQFF	TGCGCCAGCAGCCCTACCCCTGGAGGGGGGGCGGATGAGCAGTTCTTC
TRBJ2-7	TRBV4-2	.	TRBD1	CASSQHRDRQYEQYF	TGTGCCAGCAGCCAACACCGGGACAGACAATACGAGCAGTACTTC
TRBJ1-2	TRBV6-1	.	.	CASSEAGRANFDYGYTF	TGTGCCAGCAGTGAAGCAGGCAGGGCCAACTTTGACTATGGCTACACCTTC
TRBJ2-3	TRBV6-6	.	.	CASRLWGPSTDTQYF	TGTGCCAGCAGGTTATGGGGGCCAAGCACAGATACGCAGTATTTT
TRBJ1-1	TRBV5-1	.	.	CASSLWWANTEAFF	TGCGCCAGCAGCTTGTGGTGGGCGAACACTGAAGCTTTCTTT
TRBJ2-5	TRBV28	.	TRBD1	CASSTRQGWGETQYF	TGTGCCAGCAGCACTCGACAGGGTTGGGGGGAGACCCAGTACTTC
TRBJ2-1	TRBV30	.	TRBD2	CASGLAGGGEQFF	TGTGCCTCCGGCCTCGCGGGGGGGGGTGAGCAGTTCTTC
TRBJ2-3	TRBV9	.	TRBD2	CASSVALAGVDTQYF	TGTGCCAGCAGCGTAGCGCTAGCGGGGGTAGATACGCAGTATTTT
TRBJ2-1	TRBV15	.	TRBD1	CATSASDRGYNEQFF	TGTGCCACCAGCGCATCCGACAGGGGCTACAATGAGCAGTTCTTC
TRBJ2-1	TRBV5-6	.	.	CASSLGGGSYNEQFF	TGTGCCAGCAGCTTAGGAGGGGGCTCCTACAATGAGCAGTTCTTC
TRBJ1-2	TRBV9	.	.	CASSVMTDYGYTF	TGTGCCAGCAGCGTAATGACAGACTATGGCTACACCTTC
TRBJ1-2	TRBV9	once	.	CASSVRAVWNGYTF	TGTGCCAGCAGCGTACGGGCAGTCTGGAATGGCTACACCTTC
TRBJ2-2	TRBV13	.	TRBD2	CASSTGLAGDANTGELFF	TGTGCCAGCAGTACGGGACTAGCGGGGGACGCGAACACCGGGGAGCTGTTTTTT
TRBJ2-1	TRBV9	.	TRBD2	CASSVGGLAGYNEQFF	TGTGCCAGCAGCGTAGGGGGACTAGCGGGTTACAATGAGCAGTTCTTC
TRBJ2-2	TRBV29-1	.	TRBD1	CSVPSGQGATGELFF	TGCAGCGTTCCATCGGGACAGGGCGCCACCGGGGAGCTGTTTTTT
TRBJ1-4	TRBV13	.	.	CASRKGGLNEKLFF	TGTGCCAGCAGAAAGGGAGGGCTTAATGAAAAACTGTTTTTT